Below, 17 T cell receptor beta chains from the same sample are listed, as sequenced in a study of CD8 T cells in ankylosing spondylitis. Using its own MiXCR run on the 5' RACE reads, TCRdb lists one record per CDR3 protein. The repertoire consists of 250,000 or so distinct CDR3 sequences, with about 24% occurring once and the leading ten covering over 0.55%. The sample consisted of blood, either unsorted or a sorted T cell fraction (not recorded which). These receptors were taken from a male donor with ankylosing spondylitis or in good health (not recorded which).

This clonotype appeared many times. DNA for the CDR3: TGTGCGAGGGCGGGCAACACCTCCTACGAGCAGTACTTC. It is translated as CARAGNTSYEQYF. This rearrangement joins TRBV6-4 to TRBJ2-7, with a possible D match to TRBD2 (5 bases). CDR3 size: 13 residues. The germline V gene has CDR1 MRHNA and CDR2 SNTAGT.

As to this clonotype: A read error may explain this, as a much larger clone is one base away. The chain is built from TRBV24-1 and TRBJ2-1, with 9 bases that match TRBD1. Germline V gene sequence: CDR1 KGHDR, CDR2 SFDVKD. The CDR3 loop spans 14 amino acids. The J segment lost 9 bases and the V segment lost 1 base, leaving 3 bases of the junction unmatched. The CDR3 DNA reads as TGTGCCACCAGTGATTTTGGGGACAGGGTTGAGCAGTTCTTC. The encoded protein is CATSDFGDRVEQFF.

J is TRBJ2-5 and V is TRBV20-1; D is perhaps TRBD1 or TRBD2 (5 bases each). The V gene lost 5 bases and the J gene lost 2 bases, with 15 bases spanning the gap. CDR3 size: 14 residues. CDR1 and CDR2 (germline): DFQATT, SNEGSKA (reference sequence). The CDR3 is CSAPPTGRQETQYF. Written as DNA, the CDR3 is TGCAGTGCTCCCCCGACGGGACGGCAAGAGACCCAGTACTTC.

This clonotype was picked up a small number of times. V gene TRBV7-2 combines with J gene TRBJ2-5, with a tentative D call TRBD1 (6 bases). Germline-derived CDR1 and CDR2 are SGHTA and FQGNSA. CDR3 length: 13 residues. Between the trimmed V and J ends, which lost 6 bases and 5 bases, there was a span of 13 bases. As DNA, the CDR3 is TGTGCCAGCAGGCTCTGGGGGCTGGAGACCCAGTACTTC. It translates to CASRLWGLETQYF.

The rearrangement joins TRBV20-1 to TRBJ2-5, with a possible D match to TRBD2 (7 bases). Germline loops: CDR1 DFQATT, CDR2 SNEGSKA (reference sequence). Trimming shortened V by 2 bases and J by 7 bases, and 20 bases separated the two germline ends. The CDR3 runs 15 residues. CDR3 in amino acids: CSARFAGALGGTQYF. The CDR3 DNA sequence: TGCAGTGCTAGATTCGCGGGGGCCCTCGGGGGGACCCAGTACTTC.

This clonotype occurred many times. V and J are TRBV12-3 or TRBV12-4 and TRBJ2-7, with 7 bases matching TRBD2. The V gene end was trimmed by 5 bases and the J gene end by 3 bases; junction bases not matched to a gene: 7. This CDR3 is built from 14 residues. The CDR3 protein is CASSIGGGFYEQYF. The CDR3 nucleotides are TGTGCCAGCAGTATTGGCGGGGGATTCTACGAGCAGTACTTC.

This clonotype has ten or more counts. V gene TRBV12-3 or TRBV12-4 combines with J gene TRBJ2-4; 9 nucleotides match TRBD2. The CDR3 has 16 amino acids. The V segment lost 4 bases and the J segment 1 base; nucleotides outside the gene matches: 5. CDR3 sequence reads: CASSSPSGDAKNIQYF. In DNA, the CDR3 is TGTGCCAGCAGTTCCCCTAGCGGGGACGCCAAAAACATTCAGTACTTC.

There are a few counts of this clonotype. The V gene is TRBV2, the J gene TRBJ2-2; the match to TRBD2 covers 9 bases. The germline gives CDR1 SNHLY, CDR2 FYNNEI. V trimming: 7 bases; J trimming: 6 bases; junction bases outside the gene matches: 9. This CDR3 spans 15 amino acids. DNA of the CDR3: TGTGCCAGCACCACAGCGGGGGGCGGATCCGGGGAGCTGTTTTTT. Its translation: CASTTAGGGSGELFF. Together with reference TRBV2 and TRBJ2-2, the CDR3 gives the full variable domain: EPEVTQTPSHQVTQMGQEVILRCVPISNHLYFYWYRQILGQKVEFLVSFYNNEISEKSEIFDDQFSVERPDGSNFTLKIRSTKLEDSAMYFCASTTAGGGSGELFFGEGSRLTVL.

Many counts were recorded for this clonotype. The chain employs TRBV6-5 and TRBJ1-5; TRBD1 aligns across 8 bases. V trimming: 0 bases; J trimming: 2 bases; junction bases outside the gene matches: 0. The CDR3 covers 15 residues. Germline V gene data show CDR1 as MNHEY and CDR2 as SVGAGI. The CDR3 coding sequence is TGTGCCAGCAGTTACTCGACAGGGGGCAATCAGCCCCAGCATTTT. Its protein product is CASSYSTGGNQPQHF.

This clonotype has just one count. The chain links TRBV12-3 or TRBV12-4 to TRBJ2-6, with a weak D call TRBD1 (6 bases). Between the trimmed V and J ends, which lost 2 bases and 3 bases, there was a span of 14 bases. CDR3 length equals 17 residues. The CDR3 region has the DNA TGTGCCAGCAGTTTATATACAGGGCAAAATGGGGCCAACGTCCTGACTTTC. It translates to CASSLYTGQNGANVLTF.

This clonotype showed up just a few times. This sequence joins TRBV29-1 and TRBJ2-3, with D possibly called TRBD1 or TRBD2 (6 bases each). The CDR3 contains 14 residues. Germline-derived CDR1 and CDR2 are SQVTM and ANQGSEA. Trimming pared 2 bases from V and 3 bases from J, leaving 12 bases between. CDR3 protein: CSVERGLMTDTQYF. The DNA for the CDR3 is TGCAGCGTTGAACGGGGGCTTATGACAGATACGCAGTATTTT.

This clonotype came up many times. The V and J genes are TRBV20-1 and TRBJ1-5, with D unclear. V shed 0 bases and J shed 0 bases, with 9 bases lying between them. Germline values: CDR1 DFQATT, CDR2 SNEGSKA (reference sequence). CDR3 length: 15 amino acids. CDR3 nucleotide sequence: TGCAGTGCTAGAGATGGGGTAAATAGCAATCAGCCCCAGCATTTT. Residues: CSARDGVNSNQPQHF.

The rearrangement uses TRBV11-2 and TRBJ2-7; 8 positions agree with TRBD1. The CDR3 has 15 amino acids. Germline assignment: CDR1 SGHAT and CDR2 FQNNGV. Germline trimming cut 5 bases from V and 3 bases from J; bases unmatched to any gene: 9. CDR3 amino acids: CASSLRRGLIYEQYF. CDR3 DNA sequence: TGTGCCAGCAGCCTTCGCAGGGGGCTAATCTACGAGCAGTACTTC.

This rearrangement joins TRBV19 to TRBJ2-1; D ambiguous. The CDR3 totals 12 residues. The germline CDR1 and CDR2 sequences are LNHDA and SQIVND (reference sequence). Trimming left V 5 bases short and J 6 bases short, with 8 bases between. The CDR3 reads CASSALGNEQFF. CDR3 nucleotide sequence: TGTGCCAGTAGTGCCTTAGGCAATGAGCAGTTCTTC.

This clonotype was picked up many times. CDR3 DNA: TGTGCCAGCAGCTTAGAGGGGGGGTGGTACAGGGCCCTAGCCAAAAACATTCAGTACTTC. This translates into CASSLEGGWYRALAKNIQYF. The gene calls are TRBV11-2 and TRBJ2-4; D is perhaps TRBD2 (7 bases). The germline V gene encodes CDR1 SGHAT and CDR2 FQNNGV. The V end lost 0 bases, the J end lost 0 bases, and 21 bases lay between the germline ends. The CDR3 loop spans 20 amino acids.

There are a few counts of this clonotype. The genes are TRBV20-1 and TRBJ2-7, with 8 nucleotides matching TRBD2. Germline CDR1 reads DFQATT; CDR2 reads SNEGSKA (reference sequence). J gave up 3 bases and V 6 bases, and 13 bases lay outside the gene matches. The CDR3 covers 15 residues. CDR3 nucleotides: TGCAGTGCCTTATCCGGTGCGGGGGGAAACTACGAGCAGTACTTC. It codes for CSALSGAGGNYEQYF.

The chain carries TRBV20-1 and TRBJ1-4, with 8 bases fitting TRBD1. With V trimmed by 5 bases and J by 8 bases, 10 bases remained unmatched. Germline V gives CDR1 DFQATT, CDR2 SNEGSKA (reference sequence). This CDR3 contains 14 residues. The CDR3 loop is CSALNPGGGEKLFF. The CDR3, as DNA: TGCAGTGCTCTGAACCCAGGGGGCGGCGAAAAACTGTTTTTT.